Each of the 31 T cell receptor beta chains below was sequenced from the same sample in a study of T cell clonality in common variable immunodeficiency. The table came from immunoSEQ multiplex PCR; TCRdb's copy has only in-frame clones and leaves some out. The sample includes roughly 23,000 clones, none of them occurring once. Study-wide results and caveats: In common variable immunodeficiency, TCR beta chains reportedly carried fewer deletions and N-nucleotide insertions.

Their target antigens are unknown. Specimen: peripheral blood mononuclear cells. The receptors were sampled from a human donor with common variable immunodeficiency.

This clone was recorded a few times. The CDR3 is cut off 3 residues early in the read; its end comes from the germline J gene. V gene TRBV19 combines with J gene TRBJ1-1; 7 bases line up with TRBD1. Looked up from germline, CDR1 is LNHDA and CDR2 is SQIVND (reference sequence). This CDR3 is 14 amino acids long. V shed 5 bases, J shed 1 base, and the junction held 4 bases outside the gene matches. CDR3 amino acids: CASSVDRPNTEAFF. Incomplete CDR3 DNA: TGTGCCAGTAGTGTGGACAGGCCGAACACTGAA.

This clone was recorded at least ten times. The CDR3 reads CSARVMGLGTGELFF. The CDR3 bases that were read are TGCAGTGCTAGAGTGATGGGACTAGGGACCGGGGAG. The chain has TRBV20-1 and TRBJ2-2; TRBD2 matches 8 bases. The read is 3 residues too short to cover the CDR3 end, so that end is filled in from the germline J gene. Germline V gene data show CDR1 as DFQATT and CDR2 as SNEGSKA (reference sequence). V gave up 1 base and J gave up 5 bases; unmatched junction bases: 6. The CDR3 consists of 15 residues.

This clone was detected ten times or more. Read data end 3 residues before the CDR3 end; the end is taken from the germline J gene. V is TRBV7-8 and J is TRBJ2-5; D remains unclear. The V end was cut by 4 bases, the J end by 2 bases, with 8 bases between. This CDR3 is built from 13 residues. Germline V CDR1 and CDR2: SGHVS, FQNEAQ. Incomplete CDR3 DNA: TGTGCCAGCAGCTGGCAAAATCAAGAGACC. Amino acids: CASSWQNQET. The complete CDR3 reads CASSWQNQETQYF.

This clone was observed a handful of times. The DNA ends 3 residues before the CDR3 does, and the rest of the CDR3 is filled in from the germline J gene. The genes are TRBV7-2 and TRBJ2-5; the match to TRBD1 covers 8 bases. CDR1 is SGHTA and CDR2 is FQGNSA in the germline V gene. The V gene end was trimmed by 5 bases and the J gene end by 2 bases; junction bases not matched to a gene: 4. CDR3 length: 14 amino acids. The DNA read from the CDR3 is TGTGCCAGCAGCCCCGGGACAGGACAAGAGACC. Encoded protein: CASSPGTGQET. The entire CDR3 reads CASSPGTGQETQYF.

This clone was detected a few times. The read stops 3 residues short of the end of the CDR3; the missing end is completed from the germline J gene. The V call is TRBV7-2, the J call TRBJ2-7, with TRBD2 matching 10 bases. CDR3 length: 14 amino acids. In germline, CDR1 is SGHTA, CDR2 FQGNSA. With 5 bases clipped from V and 6 bases from J, the junction kept 7 bases outside the gene matches. This CDR3 is CASSHIAGGSEQYF. CDR3 DNA, as far as it was read: TGTGCCAGCAGCCACATAGCGGGGGGCTCCGAG.

The sample holds a few counts of this clone. The CDR3 end lies 3 residues beyond the end of the read and is filled in from the germline J gene. V usage is TRBV2 and J usage is TRBJ2-3, with TRBD2 identical over 13 bases. Germline V gene data show CDR1 as SNHLY and CDR2 as FYNNEI. Trimming cost V 7 bases and J 6 bases; bases outside gene matches: 13. The CDR3 length is 17 residues. Partial CDR3 DNA: TGTGCCAGCAATATTTGGACTAGCGGGAGTTTATCGGATACG. Encoded protein: CASNIWTSGSLSDT. The complete CDR3 reads CASNIWTSGSLSDTQYF.

This clone was detected many times. With the read ending 3 residues before the CDR3 end, the germline J gene is used to fill in that end. J is TRBJ1-4 and V is TRBV7-6; D unresolved. V lost 4 bases and J lost 5, with 8 bases in between. This CDR3 spans 13 amino acids. Germline V gene sequence: CDR1 SGHVS, CDR2 FNYEAQ. The CDR3 DNA, read in part, is TGTGCCAGCAGCTCGGGTCTCAATGAAAAA. Translated: CASSSGLNEK. The full CDR3 sequence reads CASSSGLNEKLFF. Variable domain in full (rest from reference TRBV7-6 and TRBJ1-4): GAGVSQSPRYKVTKRGQDVALRCDPISGHVSLYWYRQALGQGPEFLTYFNYEAQQDKSGLPNDRFSAERPEGSISTLTIQRTEQRDSAMYRCASSSGLNEKLFFGSGTQLSVL.

This clone was seen ten or more times. The read terminates 3 residues before the CDR3 end, so the remaining end is supplied by the germline J gene. The chain uses TRBV10-1 and TRBJ1-1; D is unclear. CDR1 WNHNN and CDR2 SYGVQD come from the germline V gene (reference sequence). V was shortened by 6 bases and J by 3 bases, with 11 bases between the two germline ends. This CDR3 comprises 13 residues. The CDR3 region is CASSPSGDTEAFF. The covered CDR3 bases are TGCGCCAGCAGCCCTTCCGGGGACACTGAA.

Worth noting for this clone: The read ends 3 residues before the CDR3 terminus; that terminus is restored from the germline J gene. The genes are TRBV7-3 and TRBJ2-5; D gene ambiguous. CDR3 length: 12 residues. Trimming took 4 bases from V and 3 from J, leaving 6 bases between them. In germline, CDR1 is SGHTA, CDR2 FQGTGA. CDR3 in amino acids: CASSSQEETQYF. The sequenced part of the CDR3 DNA is TGTGCCAGCAGCTCCCAGGAAGAGACC. The full variable domain, completed using reference TRBV7-3 and TRBJ2-5, is GAGVSQTPSNKVTEKGKYVELRCDPISGHTALYWYRQSLGQGPEFLIYFQGTGAADDSGLPNDRFFAVRPEGSVSTLKIQRTERGDSAVYLCASSSQEETQYFGPGTRLLVL.

Concerning this clone itself: The DNA ends 3 residues before the CDR3 does, and the rest of the CDR3 is filled in from the germline J gene. The J gene is TRBJ2-7, the V gene TRBV5-1; D possibly corresponds to TRBD1 (6 bases). Trimming pared 0 bases from V and 0 bases from J, leaving 13 bases between. Germline V lookup: CDR1 SGHRS, CDR2 YFSETQ. The CDR3 covers 16 residues. The CDR3 bases that were read are TGCGCCAGCAGCTTGGGGACAGCCCCAACCTCCTACGAG. Amino acids: CASSLGTAPTSYE. The CDR3 as a whole reads CASSLGTAPTSYEQYF. The whole variable domain, filled in from reference TRBV5-1 and TRBJ2-7, reads KAGVTQTPRYLIKTRGQQVTLSCSPISGHRSVSWYQQTPGQGLQFLFEYFSETQRNKGNFPGRFSGRQFSNSRSEMNVSTLELGDSALYLCASSLGTAPTSYEQYFGPGTRLTVT.

This clone has at least ten counts. CDR3 loop: CASSQSPGAQGETQYF. The sequenced part of the CDR3 DNA is TGCGCCAGCAGTCAATCCCCAGGGGCGCAGGGGGAGACC. The V gene is TRBV23-1, the J gene TRBJ2-5, with D tentatively TRBD1 (6 bases). The CDR3 end falls 3 residues outside the read, so it is completed with the germline J gene. TRBV23-1 is noted as an ORF with a role that remains uncertain. V shed 0 bases and J shed 5 bases, with 16 bases lying between them. This CDR3 comprises 16 residues.

Concerning this clone itself: The DNA ends 3 residues before the CDR3 does, and the rest of the CDR3 is filled in from the germline J gene. The chain recombines TRBV6-1 with TRBJ1-1, with 8 bases identical to TRBD1. CDR3 size: 15 residues. V lost 2 bases and J lost 3; bases outside the gene matches: 5. Germline V CDR1 and CDR2: MNHNS, SASEGT. The DNA read from the CDR3 is TGTGCCAGCAGTGAATGGACAGGGAGGGACACTGAA. This encodes CASSEWTGRDTE. The complete CDR3 sequence is CASSEWTGRDTEAFF.

This clone was seen only a few times. The sequenced fragment ends 3 residues before the CDR3 boundary, so the rest is inferred from the germline J gene. The V gene is TRBV2, the J gene TRBJ2-1, with D perhaps TRBD2 (6 bases). The CDR3 length is 15 residues. The germline CDR1 and CDR2 sequences are SNHLY and FYNNEI. V lost 7 bases, J lost 5 bases, and 18 bases lay in between. CDR3 DNA, as far as it was read: TGTGCCAGCAACCCGTTAGCGGCCCTTGACAATGAG. It codes for CASNPLAALDNE. The whole CDR3 sequence reads CASNPLAALDNEQFF.

Concerning this clone: The read ends 3 residues before the CDR3 terminus; that terminus is restored from the germline J gene. The chain is built from TRBV2 and TRBJ2-5, with 10 positions matching TRBD2. Germline V gene sequence: CDR1 SNHLY, CDR2 FYNNEI. This CDR3 contains 15 residues. Trimming at V came to 8 bases and at J to 2 bases, leaving 8 bases not matched to a gene. The covered CDR3 bases are TGTGCCAGCTATGAACTAGCGGGGCCACAAGAGACC. This gives the protein CASYELAGPQET. The whole CDR3 sequence is CASYELAGPQETQYF.

Only a few counts were recorded for this clone. From the germline J gene comes the end of the CDR3, since the read stops 3 residues before it. The chain has TRBV7-9 and TRBJ2-7, with D perhaps TRBD1 (6 bases). This CDR3 has 15 residues. V was shortened by 3 bases and J by 5 bases, with 17 bases between the two germline ends. Germline CDR1 is SEHNR and CDR2 is FQNEAQ (reference sequence). CDR3 bases read: TGTGCCAGCAGCTTGGACGGGAACAGGGTCCACGAG. Protein product: CASSLDGNRVHE. In full, the CDR3 is CASSLDGNRVHEQYF.

This clone came up many times. The read finishes 3 residues shy of the CDR3 end, and the germline J gene is used to complete it. The rearrangement links TRBV7-2 to TRBJ1-2; D is perhaps TRBD1 (5 bases). Trimming removed 6 bases at V and 3 bases at J, with 11 bases between. Per the germline V gene, CDR1 is SGHTA and CDR2 is FQGNSA. The CDR3 sequence is 13 residues long. The CDR3: CASSSQGYYGYTF. The sequenced part of the CDR3 DNA is TGTGCCAGCAGTTCCCAGGGCTACTATGGC.

For this clone: The read gets to within 3 residues of the CDR3 end, and the germline J gene fills in the rest. This sequence joins TRBV11-2 and TRBJ2-7; 7 positions agree with TRBD1. With V trimmed by 5 bases and J by 5 bases, 3 bases remained unmatched. This CDR3 spans 12 amino acids. CDR1 SGHAT and CDR2 FQNNGV come from the germline V gene. The CDR3 spells CASSPTGDEQYF. The CDR3 DNA, read in part, is TGTGCCAGCAGCCCTACAGGGGACGAG. The entire variable domain, with the rest obtained from reference TRBV11-2 and TRBJ2-7, is as follows: EAGVAQSPRYKIIEKRQSVAFWCNPISGHATLYWYQQILGQGPKLLIQFQNNGVVDDSQLPKDRFSAERLKGVDSTLKIQPAKLEDSAVYLCASSPTGDEQYFGPGTRLTVT.

A remark on this clone: The CDR3 goes on 3 residues after the read ends, and that part is filled in from the germline J gene. This chain uses TRBV30 with TRBJ1-1; a weak D match, TRBD1 (5 bases). Germline V gene sequence: CDR1 GTSNPN, CDR2 SVGIG (reference sequence). V lost 4 bases and J 5 bases, leaving 17 bases between the germline ends. The CDR3 covers 14 residues. CDR3 region: CAWNLDPGGTEAFF. CDR3 bases read: TGTGCCTGGAACCTCGACCCGGGGGGTACTGAA.

This clone came up many times. With the read ending 3 residues before the CDR3 end, the germline J gene is used to fill in that end. J is TRBJ1-6 and V is TRBV27; D unresolved. CDR3 length equals 13 residues. Germline assignment: CDR1 MNHEY and CDR2 SMNVEV (reference sequence). Trimming pared 3 bases from V and 7 bases from J, leaving 7 bases between. CDR3 protein: CASSFYGNSPLHF. The covered CDR3 bases are TGTGCCAGCAGTTTCTACGGGAATTCACCC.

As concerns this clone: The CDR3 end is not reached by the read, which stops 3 residues before it; the germline J gene fills it in. The rearrangement links TRBV19 to TRBJ1-6, with D perhaps TRBD1 (6 bases). The CDR3 has 15 residues. Per germline, CDR1 LNHDA and CDR2 SQIVND (reference sequence). With 6 bases removed from V and 1 base from J, the gap between germline ends came to 10 bases. The chain's CDR3 is CASRATGSYNSPLHF. CDR3 DNA (partial): TGTGCCAGTAGAGCGACAGGTTCCTATAATTCACCC.

This clone was seen ten or more times. Read data end 3 residues before the CDR3 end; the end is taken from the germline J gene. The rearrangement uses TRBV14 and TRBJ1-3; D unclear. The germline gives CDR1 SGHDN, CDR2 FVKESK. V dropped 5 bases and J dropped 0 bases, with 11 bases sitting between them. The CDR3 consists of 15 residues. CDR3 bases read: TGTGCCAGCAGCTCCAGGACTGGCTCTGGAAACACC. Translation gives CASSSRTGSGNT. The whole CDR3 protein reads CASSSRTGSGNTIYF.

This clone was found a few times. Read coverage stops 3 residues before the CDR3 terminus; the germline J gene supplies the remainder. The J gene is TRBJ2-3, the V gene TRBV19; D not resolved. Germline CDR1 reads LNHDA; CDR2 reads SQIVND (reference sequence). The CDR3 extends over 17 amino acids. V gave up 5 bases and J gave up 0 bases, with 18 bases separating them. CDR3 residues: CASSLEAGVSSTDTQYF. The sequenced CDR3 bases are TGTGCCAGTAGTCTCGAGGCAGGAGTCTCTAGCACAGATACG.

As regards this clone: The CDR3 end lies 3 residues beyond the end of the read and is filled in from the germline J gene. V and J are TRBV19 and TRBJ1-5; TRBD1 matches 7 bases. Germline-derived CDR1 and CDR2 are LNHDA and SQIVND (reference sequence). CDR3 size: 15 residues. V shed 9 bases and J 3 bases; nucleotides not matched to a gene: 11. The DNA read from the CDR3 is TGTGCCAGCTGCATCGGGACAGTACACAATCAGCCC. It is translated as CASCIGTVHNQP. The entire CDR3 protein is CASCIGTVHNQPQHF.

This clone came up many times. The sequenced fragment ends 3 residues before the CDR3 boundary, so the rest is inferred from the germline J gene. The rearrangement joins TRBV5-1 to TRBJ2-7, with TRBD2 matching over 14 bases. Germline values: CDR1 SGHRS, CDR2 YFSETQ. V trimming: 1 base; J trimming: 0 bases; junction bases outside the gene matches: 9. The CDR3 is made up of 19 amino acids. The CDR3 reads CASSLRQGLAGALSYEQYF. CDR3 DNA, as far as it was read: TGCGCCAGCAGCTTGCGACAGGGACTAGCGGGGGCCCTCTCCTACGAG. The full variable domain, completed using reference TRBV5-1 and TRBJ2-7, is KAGVTQTPRYLIKTRGQQVTLSCSPISGHRSVSWYQQTPGQGLQFLFEYFSETQRNKGNFPGRFSGRQFSNSRSEMNVSTLELGDSALYLCASSLRQGLAGALSYEQYFGPGTRLTVT.

About this clone: Read coverage stops 3 residues before the CDR3 terminus; the germline J gene supplies the remainder. V and J are TRBV18 and TRBJ2-3; 14 bases line up with TRBD2. The J segment lost 1 base and the V segment lost 4 bases, leaving 7 bases of the junction unmatched. The CDR3 runs 18 residues. From germline, CDR1 is KGHSH and CDR2 LQKENI. Partial CDR3 DNA: TGTGCCAGCTCACTCGGACCGGGACTAGCGGGAGGCACAGATACG. Amino acids: CASSLGPGLAGGTDT. The full CDR3 sequence reads CASSLGPGLAGGTDTQYF.

This clone was counted between two and nine times. Sequencing ends 3 residues short of the CDR3 end; the germline J gene provides the rest. The chain links TRBV6-2 or TRBV6-3 to TRBJ1-3; no clear D gene. V was shortened by 11 bases and J by 1 base, with 12 bases between the two germline ends. Germline lookup yields CDR1 MNHEY and CDR2 SVGEGT. The CDR3 runs to 13 residues. The covered CDR3 bases are TGTGCCGGCCGTACAGCATCTGGAAACACC. It is translated as CAGRTASGNT. The whole CDR3 protein reads CAGRTASGNTIYF.

A remark on this clone: With the read ending 3 residues before the CDR3 end, the germline J gene is used to fill in that end. The J gene is TRBJ1-1, the V gene TRBV7-8; a weak D match, TRBD1 (6 bases). The V end lost 7 bases, the J end lost 3 bases, and 18 bases lay between the germline ends. The length of the CDR3 is 15 residues. CDR1 SGHVS and CDR2 FQNEAQ come from the germline V gene. The CDR3 DNA, read in part, is TGTGCCAGCACGCAAGGTCAGGGGTGGGACACTGAA. Amino acid sequence: CASTQGQGWDTE. The full CDR3 sequence reads CASTQGQGWDTEAFF. The whole variable domain, filled in from reference TRBV7-8 and TRBJ1-1, reads GAGVSQSPRYKVAKRGQDVALRCDPISGHVSLFWYQQALGQGPEFLTYFQNEAQLDKSGLPSDRFFAERPEGSVSTLKIQRTQQEDSAVYLCASTQGQGWDTEAFFGQGTRLTVV.

Regarding this clone: With the read ending 3 residues before the CDR3 end, the germline J gene is used to fill in that end. The V and J genes are TRBV13 and TRBJ2-2, with 7 nucleotides matching TRBD1. V lost 5 bases, J lost 7 bases, and 10 bases stayed unmatched. The germline CDR1 and CDR2 sequences are PRHDT and FYEKMQ (reference sequence). This CDR3 has 15 amino acids. The covered CDR3 bases are TGTGCCAGCAGCCTCCCAGGACAGGATGACGGGGAG. Amino acids: CASSLPGQDDGE. The entire CDR3 protein is CASSLPGQDDGELFF.

Ten or more counts support this clone. From the germline J gene comes the end of the CDR3, since the read stops 3 residues before it. The V gene is TRBV11-2, the J gene TRBJ2-5; D call uncertain. The V and J ends lost 3 bases and 5 bases respectively, with 4 bases between them. Germline CDR1 reads SGHAT; CDR2 reads FQNNGV. This CDR3 region has 11 residues. The CDR3 sequence: CASSFVETQYF. The part of the CDR3 DNA that was read is TGTGCCAGCAGCTTCGTGGAGACC.

This clone was seen a few times. The CDR3 extends 3 residues past the end of the read, so its final part is completed from the germline J gene. This chain connects TRBV18 to TRBJ1-1, with 8 bases lining up with TRBD1. Germline assignment: CDR1 KGHSH and CDR2 LQKENI. This CDR3 has 14 residues. The junction had 5 bases not matched to a gene; V was cut back by 2 bases and J by 6 bases. CDR3 amino acids: CASSPTGGISEAFF. The CDR3 DNA, read in part, is TGTGCCAGCTCACCAACAGGGGGAATCTCTGAA. The full variable domain, with the rest looked up from reference TRBV18 and TRBJ1-1, is NAGVMQNPRHLVRRRGQEARLRCSPMKGHSHVYWYRQLPEEGLKFMVYLQKENIIDESGMPKERFSAEFPKEGPSILRIQQVVRGDSAAYFCASSPTGGISEAFFGQGTRLTVV.

This clone was recorded many times. The sequenced fragment ends 3 residues before the CDR3 boundary, so the rest is inferred from the germline J gene. J is TRBJ2-7 and V is TRBV7-2; 9 bases align to TRBD2. Germline loops: CDR1 SGHTA, CDR2 FQGNSA. There are 15 residues in the CDR3. Germline trimming cut 3 bases from V and 2 bases from J; bases unmatched to any gene: 5. The CDR3 sequence is CASSLTSGPTYEQYF. CDR3 bases read: TGTGCCAGCAGCTTGACTAGCGGACCAACCTACGAG.